The 3 T cell receptor beta chains listed next were all sequenced from one sample in a study of Ad26.COV2.S vaccination and SARS-CoV-2 variants. Treatment reported: roughly 18 received Ad26.COV2.S at low or high dose, single or two shots; roughly five received placebo; per-sample allocation not given. Collection of the samples took place on day 63 after the first injection of vaccine or placebo. Repertoires were generated with immunoSEQ multiplex PCR, while TCRdb's copy carries only in-frame clones and drops some. The table includes under 600,000 clones, about 89% detected once. Sequencing was performed on peripheral blood, taken in a trial of Ad26.COV2.S vaccine versus placebo. The receptors come from a person between 18 and 65 years old who received the Ad26.COV2.S COVID-19 vaccine or a placebo.

This clone was counted between two and nine times. This chain connects TRBV18 to TRBJ2-1; TRBD1 matches 8 bases. Germline CDR1 KGHSH, CDR2 LQKENI. The junction had 11 bases not matched to a gene; V was cut back by 5 bases and J by 2 bases. The CDR3 totals 17 residues. CDR3 amino acids: CASSKEGQVGPYNEQFF. The DNA for the CDR3 is TGTGCCAGCTCAAAAGAGGGACAGGTTGGTCCCTACAATGAGCAGTTCTTC.

The chain carries TRBV29-1 and TRBJ1-2; D is perhaps TRBD1 (5 bases). Trimming removed 4 bases from V and 4 bases from J, with 10 bases in between. Germline CDR1 reads SQVTM; CDR2 reads ANQGSEA. CDR3 size: 12 residues. The CDR3 region is CSVVGVAYGYTF. The CDR3 DNA reads TGCAGCGTTGTGGGGGTGGCCTATGGCTACACCTTC.

DNA for the CDR3: TGTGCCAGCAGCCAAGGTCAGCTTTTGAACACTGAAGCTTTCTTT. This sequence encodes CASSQGQLLNTEAFF. The rearrangement links TRBV4-2 to TRBJ1-1; D not resolved. There are 15 residues in the CDR3. Trimming removed 1 base from V and 0 bases from J, with 9 bases in between. The germline CDR1 and CDR2 sequences are LGHNA and YNFKEQ.